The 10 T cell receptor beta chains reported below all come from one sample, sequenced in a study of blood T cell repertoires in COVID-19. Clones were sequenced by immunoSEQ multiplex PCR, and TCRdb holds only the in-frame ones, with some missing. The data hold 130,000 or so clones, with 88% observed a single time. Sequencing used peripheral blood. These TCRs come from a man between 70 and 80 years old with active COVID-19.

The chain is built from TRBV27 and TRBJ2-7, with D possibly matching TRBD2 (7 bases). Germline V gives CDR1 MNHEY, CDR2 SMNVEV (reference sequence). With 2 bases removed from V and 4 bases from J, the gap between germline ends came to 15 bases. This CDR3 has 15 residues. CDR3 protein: CASSLRGGAPYEQYF. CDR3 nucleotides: TGTGCCAGCAGTTTAAGAGGGGGGGCGCCGTACGAGCAGTACTTC.

CDR3 in amino acids: CASSFRGSHTGELFF. CDR3 DNA sequence: TGTGCCAGCAGCTTCAGGGGATCCCACACCGGGGAGCTGTTTTTT. The chain is built from TRBV5-4 and TRBJ2-2; a weak D match, TRBD1 (6 bases). Per the germline V gene, CDR1 is SGHNT and CDR2 is YYREEE (reference sequence). V lost 2 bases, J lost 3 bases, and 11 bases lay in between. CDR3 size: 15 residues. Using reference TRBV5-4 and TRBJ2-2 for the parts outside the CDR3, the full variable domain is ETGVTQSPTHLIKTRGQQVTLRCSSQSGHNTVSWYQQALGQGPQFIFQYYREEENGRGNFPPRFSGLQFPNYSSELNVNALELDDSALYLCASSFRGSHTGELFFGEGSRLTVL.

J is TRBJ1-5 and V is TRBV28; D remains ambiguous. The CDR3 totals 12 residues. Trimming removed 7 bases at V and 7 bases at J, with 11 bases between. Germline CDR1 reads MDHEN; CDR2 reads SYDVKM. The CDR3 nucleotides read TGTGCCAGCAACGTAGCCGGACAGCCCCAGCATTTT. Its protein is CASNVAGQPQHF.

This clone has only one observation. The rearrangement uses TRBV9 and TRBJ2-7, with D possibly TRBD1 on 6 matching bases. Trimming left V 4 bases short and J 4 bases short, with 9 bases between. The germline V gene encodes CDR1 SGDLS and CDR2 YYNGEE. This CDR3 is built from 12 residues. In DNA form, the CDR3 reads TGTGCCAGCAGCTCAGGGGATTACGAGCAGTACTTC. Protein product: CASSSGDYEQYF.

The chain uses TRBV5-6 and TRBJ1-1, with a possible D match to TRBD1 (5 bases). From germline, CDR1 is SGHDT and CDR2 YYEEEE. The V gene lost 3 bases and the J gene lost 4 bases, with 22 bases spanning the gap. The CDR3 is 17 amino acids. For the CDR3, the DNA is TGTGCCAGCAGCTCCGCCCCCGGCTGGGGCGGTAGCACTGAAGCTTTCTTT. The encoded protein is CASSSAPGWGGSTEAFF.

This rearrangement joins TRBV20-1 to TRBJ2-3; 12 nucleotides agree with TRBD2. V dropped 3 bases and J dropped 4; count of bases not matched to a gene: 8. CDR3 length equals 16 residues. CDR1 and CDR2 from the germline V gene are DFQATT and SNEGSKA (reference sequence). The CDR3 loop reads CSASPLRLAGADTQYF. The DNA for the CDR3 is TGCAGTGCTAGTCCACTCAGACTAGCGGGAGCAGATACGCAGTATTTT.

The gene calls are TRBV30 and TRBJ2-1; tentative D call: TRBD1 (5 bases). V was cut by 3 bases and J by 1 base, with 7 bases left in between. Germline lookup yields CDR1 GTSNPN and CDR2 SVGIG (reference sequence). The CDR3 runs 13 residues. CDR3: CAWRPGSYNEQFF. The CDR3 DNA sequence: TGTGCCTGGAGACCAGGGTCCTACAATGAGCAGTTCTTC.

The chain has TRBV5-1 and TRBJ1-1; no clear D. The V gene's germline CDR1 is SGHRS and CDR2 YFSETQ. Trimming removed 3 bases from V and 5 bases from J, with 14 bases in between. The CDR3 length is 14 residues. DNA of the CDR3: TGCGCCAGCAGCTATTCGGGAGGGATGACTGAAGCTTTCTTT. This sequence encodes CASSYSGGMTEAFF.

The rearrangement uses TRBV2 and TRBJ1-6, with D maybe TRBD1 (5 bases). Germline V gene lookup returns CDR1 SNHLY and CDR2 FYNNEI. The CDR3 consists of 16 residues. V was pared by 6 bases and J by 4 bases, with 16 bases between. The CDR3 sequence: CASSRGGGGYNSPLHF. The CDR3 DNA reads TGTGCCAGCAGCCGCGGGGGTGGGGGGTATAATTCACCCCTCCACTTT.

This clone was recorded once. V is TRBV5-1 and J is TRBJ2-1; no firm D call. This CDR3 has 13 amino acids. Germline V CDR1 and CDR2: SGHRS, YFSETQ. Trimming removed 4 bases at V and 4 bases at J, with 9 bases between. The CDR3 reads CASSVGLYNEQFF. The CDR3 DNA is TGCGCCAGCAGCGTCGGTCTTTACAATGAGCAGTTCTTC.